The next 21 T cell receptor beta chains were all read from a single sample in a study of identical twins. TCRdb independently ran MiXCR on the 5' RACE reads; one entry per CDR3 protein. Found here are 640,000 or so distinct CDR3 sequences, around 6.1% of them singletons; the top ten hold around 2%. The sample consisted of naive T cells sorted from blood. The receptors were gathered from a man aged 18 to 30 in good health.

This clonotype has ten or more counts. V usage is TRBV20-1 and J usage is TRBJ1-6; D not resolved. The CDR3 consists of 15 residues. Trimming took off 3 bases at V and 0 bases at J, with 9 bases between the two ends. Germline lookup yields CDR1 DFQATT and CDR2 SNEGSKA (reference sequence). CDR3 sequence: CSASYYSSYNSPLHF. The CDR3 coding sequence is TGCAGTGCTAGTTACTACAGCTCCTATAATTCACCCCTCCACTTT.

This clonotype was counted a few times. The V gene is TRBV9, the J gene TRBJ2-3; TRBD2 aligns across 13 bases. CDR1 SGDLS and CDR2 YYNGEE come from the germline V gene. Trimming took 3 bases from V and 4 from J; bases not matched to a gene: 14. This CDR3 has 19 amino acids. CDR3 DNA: TGTGCCAGCAGCGACCCCGGGACTAGCGGGGAGGCGTCCCCAGATACGCAGTATTTT. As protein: CASSDPGTSGEASPDTQYF.

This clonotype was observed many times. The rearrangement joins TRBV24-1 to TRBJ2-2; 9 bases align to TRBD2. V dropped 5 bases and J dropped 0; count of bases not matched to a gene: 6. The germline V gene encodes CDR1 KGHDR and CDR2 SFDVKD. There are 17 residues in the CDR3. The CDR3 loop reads CATSVMTSGSNTGELFF. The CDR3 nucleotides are TGTGCCACCAGTGTTATGACTAGCGGCTCGAACACCGGGGAGCTGTTTTTT.

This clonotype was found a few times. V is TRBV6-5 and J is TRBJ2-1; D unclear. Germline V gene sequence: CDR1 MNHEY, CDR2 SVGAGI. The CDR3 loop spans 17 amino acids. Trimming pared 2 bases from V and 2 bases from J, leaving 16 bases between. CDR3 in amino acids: CASSYDVAETTYNEQFF. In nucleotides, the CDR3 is TGTGCCAGCAGTTACGATGTGGCGGAGACAACCTACAATGAGCAGTTCTTC.

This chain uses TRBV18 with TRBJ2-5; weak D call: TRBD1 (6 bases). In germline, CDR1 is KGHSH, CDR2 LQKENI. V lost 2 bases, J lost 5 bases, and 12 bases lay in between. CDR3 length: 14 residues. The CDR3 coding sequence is TGTGCCAGCTCACCAGGGGGCGCGAGGGAGACCCAGTACTTC. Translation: CASSPGGARETQYF.

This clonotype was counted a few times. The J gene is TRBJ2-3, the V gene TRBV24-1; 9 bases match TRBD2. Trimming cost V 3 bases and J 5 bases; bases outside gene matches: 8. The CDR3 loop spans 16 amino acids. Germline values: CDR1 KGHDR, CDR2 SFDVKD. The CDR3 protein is CATSDVGGRAGDTQYF. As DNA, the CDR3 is TGTGCCACCAGTGATGTTGGCGGGAGGGCCGGAGATACGCAGTATTTT.

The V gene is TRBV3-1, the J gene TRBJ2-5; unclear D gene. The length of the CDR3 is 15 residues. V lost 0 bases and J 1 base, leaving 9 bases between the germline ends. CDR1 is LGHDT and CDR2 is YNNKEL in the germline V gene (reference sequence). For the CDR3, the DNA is TGTGCCAGCAGCCAAGAGTTGGTGCGCCAAGAGACCCAGTACTTC. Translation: CASSQELVRQETQYF.

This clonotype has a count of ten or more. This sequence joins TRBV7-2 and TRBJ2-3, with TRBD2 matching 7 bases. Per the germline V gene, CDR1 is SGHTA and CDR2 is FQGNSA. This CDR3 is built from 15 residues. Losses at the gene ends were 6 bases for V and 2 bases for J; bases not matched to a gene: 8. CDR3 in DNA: TGTGCCAGCAGAGGAGGGAGGGCCCTCACAGATACGCAGTATTTT. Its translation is CASRGGRALTDTQYF.

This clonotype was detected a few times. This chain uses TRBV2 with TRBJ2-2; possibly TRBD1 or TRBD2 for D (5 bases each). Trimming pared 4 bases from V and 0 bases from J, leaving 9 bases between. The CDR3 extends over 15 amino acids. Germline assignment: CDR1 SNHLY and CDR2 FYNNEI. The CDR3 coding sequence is TGTGCCAGCAGTGGACTGGGGGCGAACACCGGGGAGCTGTTTTTT. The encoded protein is CASSGLGANTGELFF. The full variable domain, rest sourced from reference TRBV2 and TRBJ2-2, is EPEVTQTPSHQVTQMGQEVILRCVPISNHLYFYWYRQILGQKVEFLVSFYNNEISEKSEIFDDQFSVERPDGSNFTLKIRSTKLEDSAMYFCASSGLGANTGELFFGEGSRLTVL.

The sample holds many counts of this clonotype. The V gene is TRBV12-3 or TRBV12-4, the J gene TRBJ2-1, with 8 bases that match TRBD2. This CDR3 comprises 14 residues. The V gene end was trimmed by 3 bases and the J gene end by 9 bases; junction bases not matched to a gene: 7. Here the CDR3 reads CASSLGLEGTEQFF. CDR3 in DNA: TGTGCCAGCAGTTTGGGACTAGAGGGGACTGAGCAGTTCTTC.

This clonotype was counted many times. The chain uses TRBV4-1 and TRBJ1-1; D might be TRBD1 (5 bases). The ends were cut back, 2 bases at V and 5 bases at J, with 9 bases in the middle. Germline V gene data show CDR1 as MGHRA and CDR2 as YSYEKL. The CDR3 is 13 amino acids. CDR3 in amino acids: CASSQPQGTEAFF. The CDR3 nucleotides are TGCGCCAGCAGCCAACCCCAGGGAACTGAAGCTTTCTTT.

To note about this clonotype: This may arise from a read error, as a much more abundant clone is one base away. In nucleotides, the CDR3 is TGCAGTGCCGGGGGAATCCGTTGGGAGACCCAGTACTTC. Amino acid sequence: CSAGGIRWETQYF. The chain combines TRBV20-1 with TRBJ2-5; D is perhaps TRBD2 (6 bases). The germline CDR1 and CDR2 sequences are DFQATT and SNEGSKA (reference sequence). The V end lost 6 bases, the J end lost 5 bases, and 16 bases lay between the germline ends. The CDR3 is made up of 13 amino acids.

This chain's CDR3 is CASSLGGSTNTEAFF. Here the CDR3 DNA reads TGTGCCAGCAGTTTGGGCGGGTCGACGAACACTGAAGCTTTCTTT. The chain carries TRBV12-3 or TRBV12-4 and TRBJ1-1; unclear D gene. The CDR3 sequence is 15 residues long. Trimming stripped 3 bases from V and 1 base from J, with 12 bases between.

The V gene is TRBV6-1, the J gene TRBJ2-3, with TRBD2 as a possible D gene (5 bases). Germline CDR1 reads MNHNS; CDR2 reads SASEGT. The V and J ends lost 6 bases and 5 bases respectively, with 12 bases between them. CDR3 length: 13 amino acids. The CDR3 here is CASSQTGKDTQYF. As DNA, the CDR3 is TGTGCCAGCAGCCAAACCGGGAAAGATACGCAGTATTTT.

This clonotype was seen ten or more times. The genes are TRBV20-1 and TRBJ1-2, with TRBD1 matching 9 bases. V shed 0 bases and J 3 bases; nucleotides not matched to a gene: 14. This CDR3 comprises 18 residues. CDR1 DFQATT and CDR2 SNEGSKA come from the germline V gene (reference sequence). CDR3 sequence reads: CSARDRYRGRPSDYGYTF. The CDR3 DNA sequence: TGCAGTGCTAGAGATCGTTACAGGGGGCGCCCCTCGGACTATGGCTACACCTTC.

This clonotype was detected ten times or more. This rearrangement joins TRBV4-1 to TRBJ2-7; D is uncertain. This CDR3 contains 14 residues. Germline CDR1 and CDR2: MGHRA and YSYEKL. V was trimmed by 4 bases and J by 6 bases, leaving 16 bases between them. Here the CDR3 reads CASSPPGLVGEQYV. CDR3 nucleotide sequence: TGCGCCAGCAGCCCACCGGGCCTTGTAGGCGAGCAGTACGTC.

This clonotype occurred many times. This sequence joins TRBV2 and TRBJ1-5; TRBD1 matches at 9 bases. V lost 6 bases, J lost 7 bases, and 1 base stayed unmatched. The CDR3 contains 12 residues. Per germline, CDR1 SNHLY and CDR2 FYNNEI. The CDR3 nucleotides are TGTGCCAGCAGGACAGGGGGACAGCCCCAGCATTTT. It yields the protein CASRTGGQPQHF. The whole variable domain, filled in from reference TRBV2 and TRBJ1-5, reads EPEVTQTPSHQVTQMGQEVILRCVPISNHLYFYWYRQILGQKVEFLVSFYNNEISEKSEIFDDQFSVERPDGSNFTLKIRSTKLEDSAMYFCASRTGGQPQHFGDGTRLSIL.

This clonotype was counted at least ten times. CDR3 DNA: TGCAGTGCTAGCATAGCACTAGGTAATTACAATGAGCAGTTCTTC. Its translation: CSASIALGNYNEQFF. V usage is TRBV20-1 and J usage is TRBJ2-1; possibly TRBD2 for D (5 bases). Germline V gives CDR1 DFQATT, CDR2 SNEGSKA (reference sequence). CDR3 length: 15 amino acids. V lost 3 bases to trimming and J lost 4 bases, with 16 bases between them.

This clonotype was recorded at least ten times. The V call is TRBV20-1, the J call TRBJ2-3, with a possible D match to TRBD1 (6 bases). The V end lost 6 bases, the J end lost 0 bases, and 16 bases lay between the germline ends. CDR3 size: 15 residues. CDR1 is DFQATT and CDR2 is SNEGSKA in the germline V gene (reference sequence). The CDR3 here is CSAPSDRSSTDTQYF. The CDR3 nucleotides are TGCAGTGCCCCGTCGGACAGAAGTAGCACAGATACGCAGTATTTT.

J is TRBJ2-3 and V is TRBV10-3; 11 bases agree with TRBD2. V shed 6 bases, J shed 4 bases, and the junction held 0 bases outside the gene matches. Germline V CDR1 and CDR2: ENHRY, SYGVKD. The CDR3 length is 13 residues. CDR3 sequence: CAIRLAGADTQYF. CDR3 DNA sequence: TGTGCCATCAGACTAGCGGGAGCAGATACGCAGTATTTT.

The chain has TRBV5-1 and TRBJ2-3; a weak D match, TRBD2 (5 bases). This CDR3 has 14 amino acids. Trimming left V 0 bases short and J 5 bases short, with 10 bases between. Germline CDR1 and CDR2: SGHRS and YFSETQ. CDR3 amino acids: CASSLGENRDTQYF. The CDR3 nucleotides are TGCGCCAGCAGCTTGGGGGAGAACAGAGATACGCAGTATTTT.